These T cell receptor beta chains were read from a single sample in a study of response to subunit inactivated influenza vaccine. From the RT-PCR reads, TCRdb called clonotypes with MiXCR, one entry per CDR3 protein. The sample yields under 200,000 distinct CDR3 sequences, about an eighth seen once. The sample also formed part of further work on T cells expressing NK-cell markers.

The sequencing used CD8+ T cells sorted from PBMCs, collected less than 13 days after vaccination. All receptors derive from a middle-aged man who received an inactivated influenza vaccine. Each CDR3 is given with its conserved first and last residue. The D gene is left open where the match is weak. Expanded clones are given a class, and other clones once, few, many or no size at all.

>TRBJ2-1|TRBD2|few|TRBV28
CASSLAGVENEQFF
TGTGCCAGCAGTCTAGCGGGAGTCGAGAATGAGCAGTTCTTC
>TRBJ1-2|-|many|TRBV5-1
CASSLSRGVLNYGYTF
TGCGCCAGCAGCTTGTCCAGGGGAGTCCTGAACTATGGCTACACCTTC
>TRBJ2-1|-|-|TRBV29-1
CSGDAGHGHGEQFF
TGCAGCGGCGATGCGGGACACGGGCATGGTGAGCAGTTCTTC
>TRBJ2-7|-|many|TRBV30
CAWSDSFSYEQYF
TGTGCCTGGAGTGACTCCTTCTCCTACGAGCAGTACTTC
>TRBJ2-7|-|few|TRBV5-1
CASSYRVGYEQYF
TGCGCCAGCAGCTACAGGGTGGGGTACGAGCAGTACTTC
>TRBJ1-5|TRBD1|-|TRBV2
CASTRQGSNQPQHF
TGTGCCAGCACTAGACAGGGGAGCAATCAGCCCCAGCATTTT
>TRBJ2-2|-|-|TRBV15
CATSRDTLAGGELFF
TGTGCCACCAGCAGAGATACCCTAGCCGGCGGGGAGCTGTTTTTT
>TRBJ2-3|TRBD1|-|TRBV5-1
CASKNTQGVFPDTQYF
TGCGCCAGCAAGAATACCCAGGGGGTATTCCCAGATACGCAGTATTTT
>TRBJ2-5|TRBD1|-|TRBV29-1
CSTEGARYQETQYF
TGCAGCACTGAGGGGGCCCGGTACCAAGAGACCCAGTACTTC
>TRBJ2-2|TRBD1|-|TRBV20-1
CSARDSGQGERGTGELFF
TGCAGTGCTAGAGATTCGGGACAGGGGGAGAGAGGCACCGGGGAGCTGTTTTTT
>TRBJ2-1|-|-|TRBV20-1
CSARGAGGSYNEQFF
TGCAGTGCTAGAGGAGCAGGGGGGTCCTACAATGAGCAGTTCTTC
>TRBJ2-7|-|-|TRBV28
CASSLGEGVAYEQYF
TGTGCCAGCAGTTTAGGGGAAGGAGTTGCGTACGAGCAGTACTTC
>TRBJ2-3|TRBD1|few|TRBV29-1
CSADLDRVETDTQYF
TGCAGCGCCGACCTGGACAGGGTAGAGACAGATACGCAGTATTTT
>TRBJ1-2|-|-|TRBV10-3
CAISGPRDKGPSNYGYTF
TGTGCCATCAGTGGCCCCCGGGACAAAGGGCCCTCTAACTATGGCTACACCTTC
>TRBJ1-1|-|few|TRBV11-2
CASSSGTLYTEAFF
TGTGCCAGCAGCTCCGGGACCCTTTACACTGAAGCTTTCTTT
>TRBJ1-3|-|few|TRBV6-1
CASSPSRLRNTIYF
TGTGCCAGCAGCCCCTCCCGGTTGCGAAACACCATATATTTT
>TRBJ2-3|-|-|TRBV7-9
CASSLDREWRDTQYF
TGTGCCAGCAGCTTAGACCGGGAGTGGCGGGATACGCAGTATTTT
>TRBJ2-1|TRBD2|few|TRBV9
CASSVEGFGTSGYNEQFF
TGTGCCAGCAGCGTAGAGGGGTTTGGGACTAGCGGCTACAATGAGCAGTTCTTC
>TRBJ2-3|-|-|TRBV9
CASSPHGGATSTDTQYF
TGTGCCAGCAGCCCCCACGGAGGGGCCACTAGCACAGATACGCAGTATTTT
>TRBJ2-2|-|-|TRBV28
CASSLSGTGELFF
TGTGCCAGCAGTTTAAGTGGCACCGGGGAGCTGTTTTTT
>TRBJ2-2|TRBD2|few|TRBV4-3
CASTPRAGAGELFF
TGCGCCAGCACCCCAAGGGCGGGAGCGGGGGAGCTGTTTTTT
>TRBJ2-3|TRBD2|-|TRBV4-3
CASSQTTSGLADTQYF
TGCGCCAGCAGCCAAACGACTAGCGGGCTTGCAGATACGCAGTATTTT
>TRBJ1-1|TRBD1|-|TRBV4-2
CASSQGQMNTEAFF
TGTGCCAGCAGCCAGGGACAGATGAACACTGAAGCTTTCTTT
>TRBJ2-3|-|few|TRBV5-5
CASSLDSPDTQYF
TGTGCCAGCAGCTTGGACAGCCCAGATACGCAGTATTTT
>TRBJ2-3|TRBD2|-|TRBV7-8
CASSLLGTSGTDTQYF
TGTGCCAGCAGCTTATTGGGTACTAGCGGGACAGATACGCAGTATTTT
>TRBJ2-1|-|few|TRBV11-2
CASSFWGLYNEQFF
TGTGCCAGCAGCTTTTGGGGCTTATACAATGAGCAGTTCTTC
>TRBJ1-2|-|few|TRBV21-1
CASSKGQGPGYTF
TGTGCCAGCAGCAAGGGACAGGGCCCTGGCTACACCTTC
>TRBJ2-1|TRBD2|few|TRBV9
CASSVGSSGDNEQFF
TGTGCCAGCAGCGTAGGTTCTAGCGGAGACAATGAGCAGTTCTTC
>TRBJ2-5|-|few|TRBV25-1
CASSEYRATQETQYF
TGTGCCAGCAGTGAATATCGGGCGACTCAAGAGACCCAGTACTTC
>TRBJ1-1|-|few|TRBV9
CASSSLGETEAFF
TGTGCCAGCAGCTCCCTGGGAGAAACTGAAGCTTTCTTT
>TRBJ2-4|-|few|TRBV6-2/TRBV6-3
CASSFYKNIQYF
TGTGCCAGCAGCTTCTATAAAAACATTCAGTACTTC
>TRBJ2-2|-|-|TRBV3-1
CASSRQGRSRTGELFF
TGTGCCAGCAGCCGCCAAGGGAGGAGCAGGACCGGGGAGCTGTTTTTT
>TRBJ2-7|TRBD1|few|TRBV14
CASSQWDRAYEQYF
TGTGCCAGCAGCCAATGGGACAGGGCTTACGAGCAGTACTTC
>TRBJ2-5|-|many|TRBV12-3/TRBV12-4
CASRRDNQETQYF
TGTGCCAGCAGGCGGGACAACCAAGAGACCCAGTACTTC
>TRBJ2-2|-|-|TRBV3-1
CASSRRQAGNTGELFF
TGTGCCAGCAGCCGACGACAGGCTGGGAACACCGGGGAGCTGTTTTTT
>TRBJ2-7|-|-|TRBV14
CASSQDHGVSEQYF
TGTGCCAGCAGCCAGGATCATGGTGTAAGCGAGCAGTACTTC
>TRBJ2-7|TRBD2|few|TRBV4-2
CASSPLAGLAGYEQYF
TGTGCCAGCAGCCCCCTCGCGGGACTAGCGGGCTACGAGCAGTACTTC
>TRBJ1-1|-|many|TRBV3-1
CASSPLDSPLAEAFF
TGTGCCAGCAGCCCTCTGGACAGCCCGTTGGCTGAAGCTTTCTTT
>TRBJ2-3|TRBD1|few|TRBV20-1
CSAPRDSVRTDTQYF
TGCAGTGCACCCAGGGACAGCGTCCGCACAGATACGCAGTATTTT
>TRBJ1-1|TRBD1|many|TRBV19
CASHSWDRNTEAFF
TGTGCCAGCCACTCCTGGGACAGAAACACTGAAGCTTTCTTT
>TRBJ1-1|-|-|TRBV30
CAWSEVAMNTEAFF
TGTGCCTGGAGTGAGGTGGCAATGAACACTGAAGCTTTCTTT